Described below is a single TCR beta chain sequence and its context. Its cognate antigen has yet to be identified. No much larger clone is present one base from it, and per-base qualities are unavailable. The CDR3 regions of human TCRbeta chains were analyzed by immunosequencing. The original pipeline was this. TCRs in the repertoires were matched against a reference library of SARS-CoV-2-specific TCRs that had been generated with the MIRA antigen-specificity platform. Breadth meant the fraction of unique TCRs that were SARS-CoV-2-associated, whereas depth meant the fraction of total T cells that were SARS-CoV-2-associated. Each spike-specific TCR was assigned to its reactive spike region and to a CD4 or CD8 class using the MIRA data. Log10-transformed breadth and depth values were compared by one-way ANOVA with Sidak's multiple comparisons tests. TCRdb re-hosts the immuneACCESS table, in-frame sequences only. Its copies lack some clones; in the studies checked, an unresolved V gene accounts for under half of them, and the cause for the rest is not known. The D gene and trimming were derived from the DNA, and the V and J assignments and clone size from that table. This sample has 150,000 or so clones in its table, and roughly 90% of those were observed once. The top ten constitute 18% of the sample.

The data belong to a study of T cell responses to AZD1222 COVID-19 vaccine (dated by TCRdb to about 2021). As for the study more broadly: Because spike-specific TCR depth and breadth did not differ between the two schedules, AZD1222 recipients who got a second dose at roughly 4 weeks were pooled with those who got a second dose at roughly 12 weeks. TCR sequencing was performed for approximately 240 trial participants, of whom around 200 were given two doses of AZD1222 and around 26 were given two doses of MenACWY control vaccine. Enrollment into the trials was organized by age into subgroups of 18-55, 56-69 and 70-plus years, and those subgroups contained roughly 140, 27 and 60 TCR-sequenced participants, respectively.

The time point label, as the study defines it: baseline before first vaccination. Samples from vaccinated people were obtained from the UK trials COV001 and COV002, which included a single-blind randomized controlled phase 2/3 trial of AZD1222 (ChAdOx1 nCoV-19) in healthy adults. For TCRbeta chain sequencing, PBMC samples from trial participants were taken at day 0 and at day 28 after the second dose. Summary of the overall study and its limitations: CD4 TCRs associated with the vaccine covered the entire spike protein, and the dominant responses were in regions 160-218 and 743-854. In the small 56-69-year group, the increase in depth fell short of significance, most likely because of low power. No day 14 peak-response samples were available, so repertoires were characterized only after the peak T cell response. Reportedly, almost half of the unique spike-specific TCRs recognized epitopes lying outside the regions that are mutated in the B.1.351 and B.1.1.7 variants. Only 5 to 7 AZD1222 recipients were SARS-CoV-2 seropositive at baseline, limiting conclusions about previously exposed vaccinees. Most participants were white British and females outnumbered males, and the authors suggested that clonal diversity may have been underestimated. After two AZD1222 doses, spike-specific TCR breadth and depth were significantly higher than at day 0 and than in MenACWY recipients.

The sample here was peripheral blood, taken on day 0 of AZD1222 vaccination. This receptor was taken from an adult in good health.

The nucleotide sequence reads as follows: TGTGCCTCCCACGGGAGGCCGGGCACTGAAGCTTTCTTT. This translates into CASHGRPGTEAFF. The chain employs TRBV2 and TRBJ1-1; the D gene is not confidently resolved. The germline V gene supplies CDR1 SNHLY and CDR2 FYNNEI. The CDR3 numbers 13 residues from cysteine through phenylalanine. Only CDR3 DNA is held: 39 bases, read in frame from base 1. V is cut by 11 bases and J by 4 bases, and the space between the germline ends is 17 bases.